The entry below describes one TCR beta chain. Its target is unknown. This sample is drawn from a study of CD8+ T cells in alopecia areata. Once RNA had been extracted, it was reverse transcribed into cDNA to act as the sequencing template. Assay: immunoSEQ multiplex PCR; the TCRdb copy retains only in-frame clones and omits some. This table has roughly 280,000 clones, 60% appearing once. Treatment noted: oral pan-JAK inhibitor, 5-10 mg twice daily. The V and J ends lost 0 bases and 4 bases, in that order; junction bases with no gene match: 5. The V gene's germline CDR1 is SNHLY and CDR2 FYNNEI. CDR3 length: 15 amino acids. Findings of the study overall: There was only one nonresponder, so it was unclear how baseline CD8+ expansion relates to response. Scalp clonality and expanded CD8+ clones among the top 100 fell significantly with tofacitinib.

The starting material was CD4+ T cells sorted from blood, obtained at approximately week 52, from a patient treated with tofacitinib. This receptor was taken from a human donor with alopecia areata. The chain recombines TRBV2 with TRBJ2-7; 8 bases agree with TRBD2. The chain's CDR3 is CASSEAAGLVYEQYF. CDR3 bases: TGTGCCAGCAGTGAAGCCGCGGGACTAGTTTACGAGCAGTACTTC.